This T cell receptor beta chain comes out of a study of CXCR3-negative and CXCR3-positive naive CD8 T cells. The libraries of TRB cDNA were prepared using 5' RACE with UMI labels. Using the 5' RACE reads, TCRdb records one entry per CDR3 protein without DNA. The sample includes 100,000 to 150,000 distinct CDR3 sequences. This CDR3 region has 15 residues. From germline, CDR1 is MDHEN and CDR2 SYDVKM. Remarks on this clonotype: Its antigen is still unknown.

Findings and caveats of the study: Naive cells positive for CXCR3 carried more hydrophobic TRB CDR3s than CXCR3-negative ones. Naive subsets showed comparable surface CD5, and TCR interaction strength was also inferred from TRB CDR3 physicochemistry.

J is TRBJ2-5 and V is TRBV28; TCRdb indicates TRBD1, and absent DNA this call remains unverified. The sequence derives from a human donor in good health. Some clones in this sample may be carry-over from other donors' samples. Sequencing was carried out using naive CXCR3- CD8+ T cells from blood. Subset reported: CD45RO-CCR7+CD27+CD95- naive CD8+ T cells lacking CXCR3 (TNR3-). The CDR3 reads CASSPDRAHQETQYF.